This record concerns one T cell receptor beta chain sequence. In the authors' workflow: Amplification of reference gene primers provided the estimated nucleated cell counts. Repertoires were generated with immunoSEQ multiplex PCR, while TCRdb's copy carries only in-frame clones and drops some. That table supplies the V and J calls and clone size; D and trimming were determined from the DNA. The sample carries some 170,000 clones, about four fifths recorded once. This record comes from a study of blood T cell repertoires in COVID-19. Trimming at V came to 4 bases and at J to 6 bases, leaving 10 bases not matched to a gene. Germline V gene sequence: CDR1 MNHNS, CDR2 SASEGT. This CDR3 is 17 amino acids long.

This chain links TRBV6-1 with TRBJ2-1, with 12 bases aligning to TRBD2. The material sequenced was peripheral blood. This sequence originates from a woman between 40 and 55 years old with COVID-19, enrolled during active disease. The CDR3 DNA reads TGTGCCAGCAGTGCAACAAGACTAGCGGGGGCGAGCAATGAGCAGTTCTTC. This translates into CASSATRLAGASNEQFF.